A selection of T cell receptor beta chains follows, all from one sample in a study of T cells in localized non-small cell lung cancer. Repertoires were generated with immunoSEQ multiplex PCR, while TCRdb's copy carries only in-frame clones and drops some. The table includes 2,500 to 3,000 clones, about a quarter detected once. Specimen: lung tumor tissue, collected before any cancer treatment. These receptors were collected from a male donor aged 60 or over with stage I lung adenocarcinoma. CDR3s leave out the opening cysteine and the closing phenylalanine or tryptophan. Fields, in order: V gene, J gene, CDR3 protein.

V: TRBV15
J: TRBJ1-2
CDR3: ATRDHGGSSYGYT

V: TRBV19
J: TRBJ1-5
CDR3: ASSMEGAGNQPQH

V: TRBV19
J: TRBJ1-2
CDR3: ASSLPDRGAYT

V: TRBV18
J: TRBJ2-3
CDR3: ASSPRIREDTQY

V: TRBV19
J: TRBJ1-2
CDR3: ASSILDSANAYT

V: TRBV5-1
J: TRBJ1-6
CDR3: ASSLSGGDNSPLH

V: TRBV11-3
J: TRBJ2-5
CDR3: ASSQVARRETQY

V: TRBV11-3
J: TRBJ2-1
CDR3: ASSSDESGNEQF

V: TRBV18
J: TRBJ1-1
CDR3: ASSPLGTGMNTEAF

V: TRBV6-8
J: TRBJ1-2
CDR3: ASNLISGQVNYGYT

V: TRBV11-3
J: TRBJ2-6
CDR3: ASSVAGGLSGANVLT

V: TRBV18
J: TRBJ2-1
CDR3: ASSLRTSSHNEQF

V: TRBV6-8
J: TRBJ2-3
CDR3: ASSRAGGRTDTQY

V: TRBV10-2
J: TRBJ2-3
CDR3: ASSELGLAGESDTQY

V: TRBV29-1
J: TRBJ2-1
CDR3: SVQSRGQSEQF

V: TRBV14
J: TRBJ2-1
CDR3: ASSQEKLAGANEQF

V: TRBV6-8
J: TRBJ1-1
CDR3: ASREHEFHTEAF

V: TRBV11-3
J: TRBJ2-2
CDR3: ASIPPGQGATGELF

V: TRBV29-1
J: TRBJ2-1
CDR3: SAVRSLAGGLVDEQF

V: TRBV28
J: TRBJ1-4
CDR3: ASSSFGQGATNEKLF

V: TRBV19
J: TRBJ2-2
CDR3: ASSDARSKSTTGELF

V: TRBV6-8
J: TRBJ1-6
CDR3: ASSPPEPPLH

V: TRBV11-3
J: TRBJ2-1
CDR3: ASSLVARSQSRIRNEQF

V: TRBV28
J: TRBJ1-5
CDR3: ASRDFYSNQPQH

V: TRBV6-8
J: TRBJ2-7
CDR3: ASISPGTVPCQTYEQY

V: TRBV28
J: TRBJ2-7
CDR3: ASTPGTGTYEQY

V: TRBV19
J: TRBJ1-2
CDR3: ASRKALYGYT

V: TRBV9
J: TRBJ2-2
CDR3: ASSVVAAGELF

V: TRBV18
J: TRBJ2-5
CDR3: ASSRRGQEQETQY